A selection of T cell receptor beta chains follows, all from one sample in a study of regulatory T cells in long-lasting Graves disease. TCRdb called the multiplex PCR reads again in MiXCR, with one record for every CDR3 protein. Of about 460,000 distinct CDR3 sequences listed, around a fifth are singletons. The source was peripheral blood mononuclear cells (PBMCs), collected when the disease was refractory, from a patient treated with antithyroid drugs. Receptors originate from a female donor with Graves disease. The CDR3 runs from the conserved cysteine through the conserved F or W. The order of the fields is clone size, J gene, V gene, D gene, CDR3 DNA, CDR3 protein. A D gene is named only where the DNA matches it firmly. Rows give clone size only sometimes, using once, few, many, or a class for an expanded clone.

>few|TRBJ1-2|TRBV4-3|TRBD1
TGCGCCAGCAGCCAGCTGGACAGGGGGCGGAAGAGGTATGGCTACACCTTC
CASSQLDRGRKRYGYTF
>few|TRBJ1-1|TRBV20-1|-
TGCAGTGCTAGAGAGATGGCAGGGGCAAACACTGAAGCTTTCTTT
CSAREMAGANTEAFF
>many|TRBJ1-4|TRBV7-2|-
TGTGCCAGCAGCCCGGCTCGGCCCGGGGAACTGTTTTTT
CASSPARPGELFF
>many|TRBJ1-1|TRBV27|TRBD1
TGTGCCAGCAGCAGGGGGCCCACTGAAGCTTTCTTT
CASSRGPTEAFF
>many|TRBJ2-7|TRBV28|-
TGTGCCAGCAGGACGGCCGACGAGCAGTACTTC
CASRTADEQYF
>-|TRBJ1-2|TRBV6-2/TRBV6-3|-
TGTGCCAGCACCCGAAGCCATACCGACTATGGCTACACCTTC
CASTRSHTDYGYTF
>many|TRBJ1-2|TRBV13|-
TGTGCCAGCAGTCGTTGGACAGATAAGAGCTATGGCTACACCTTC
CASSRWTDKSYGYTF
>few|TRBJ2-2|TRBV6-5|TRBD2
TGTGCCAGCAGTTACTTCCCTAGCGGGGGGCGGGACACCGGGGAGCTGTTTTTT
CASSYFPSGGRDTGELFF
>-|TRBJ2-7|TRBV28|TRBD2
TGTGCCAGCAGCCGACTAGCGCTCAGGGTCGAGCAGTACTTC
CASSRLALRVEQYF
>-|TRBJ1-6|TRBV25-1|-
TGTGCCAGCAGTGAATACAGGGATCTCCACTTT
CASSEYRDLHF
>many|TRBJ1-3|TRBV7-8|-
TGTGCCAGCAGCTTAGGGGCCAGCTCTGGAAACACCATATATTTT
CASSLGASSGNTIYF
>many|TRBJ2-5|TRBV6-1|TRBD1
TGTGCCAGCAGCTCCGACAGGGACCGAGAGACCCAGTACTTC
CASSSDRDRETQYF
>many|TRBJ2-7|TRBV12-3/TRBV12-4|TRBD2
TGTGCCAGCAGTTCCACCCCGACTAGCGGGGGTAGAGAGCAGTACTTC
CASSSTPTSGGREQYF
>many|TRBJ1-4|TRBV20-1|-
TGCAGTGCTTTAGCTTCAACTAATGAAAAACTGTTTTTT
CSALASTNEKLFF
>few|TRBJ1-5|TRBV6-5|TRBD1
TGTGCCAGCAGTTACTCTGGGCAGGGGGCCGGTCAGCCCCAGCATTTT
CASSYSGQGAGQPQHF
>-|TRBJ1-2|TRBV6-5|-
TGTGCCAGCAGTTACTCGAGTGGTGTGAACTATGGCTACACCTTC
CASSYSSGVNYGYTF
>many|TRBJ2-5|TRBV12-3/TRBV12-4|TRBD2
TGTGCCAGCAGTCACGGGACTAGCGCGGAAGAGACCCAGTACTTC
CASSHGTSAEETQYF
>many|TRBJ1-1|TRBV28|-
TGTGCCAGCAGTTTTAGACCCGGGCGAGCTTTCTTT
CASSFRPGRAFF
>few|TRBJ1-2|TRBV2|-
TGTGCCAGCAGTTTAGGGGGACTTCAGGGTCGACTCCGCTATGGCTACACCTTC
CASSLGGLQGRLRYGYTF
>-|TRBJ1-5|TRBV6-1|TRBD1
TGTGCCAGCAGAGCCCCGGGACAGTATTATCAGCCCCAGCATTTT
CASRAPGQYYQPQHF
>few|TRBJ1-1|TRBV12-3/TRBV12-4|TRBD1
TGTGCCAGCAGTAGACAGGGCCCCACTGAAGCTTTCTTT
CASSRQGPTEAFF
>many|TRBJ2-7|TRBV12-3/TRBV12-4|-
TGTGCCAGCAGCCCTGGCGGTTGGGGGGCCGGCTACGAGCAGTACTTC
CASSPGGWGAGYEQYF
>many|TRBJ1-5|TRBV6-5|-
TGTGCCAGCAGTTCTTGGGGGTATAGCAATCAGCCCCAGCATTTT
CASSSWGYSNQPQHF
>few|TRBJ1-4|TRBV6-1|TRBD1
TGTGCCACCTTTACCGGACAGGGTTTCGAAAAACTGTTTTTT
CATFTGQGFEKLFF
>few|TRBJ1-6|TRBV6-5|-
TGTGCCAGCAGTTACTCTCAAGTTAATTCACCCCTCCACTTT
CASSYSQVNSPLHF
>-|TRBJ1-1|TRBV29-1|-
TGCAGCGCTGCCCCGCAGTCAGAAGCTTTCTTT
CSAAPQSEAFF
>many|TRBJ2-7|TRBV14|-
TGTGCCAGCAGCCAAACAGAGTACGAGCAGTACTTC
CASSQTEYEQYF
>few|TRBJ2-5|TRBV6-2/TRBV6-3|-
TGTGCCAGCAGTTACGCCCAGGCCTTGGGAGAGACCCAGTACTTC
CASSYAQALGETQYF
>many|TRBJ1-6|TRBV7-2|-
TGTGCCAGCAGCTGGAAAGCAGGGAATAATTCACCCCTCCACTTT
CASSWKAGNNSPLHF
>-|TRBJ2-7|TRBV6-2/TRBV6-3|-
TGTGCCAGCAATCGCTTGGGGGAGGAATACGAGCAGTACTTC
CASNRLGEEYEQYF
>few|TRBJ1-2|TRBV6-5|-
TGTGCCAGCAGTTACAACCGGGGGGGCCATGGCTACACCTTC
CASSYNRGGHGYTF
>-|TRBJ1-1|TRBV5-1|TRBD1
TGCGCCAGCAGCAGGGACAGTACAGACACTGAAGCTTTCTTT
CASSRDSTDTEAFF